This T cell receptor beta chain derives from a study of blood T cell repertoires in COVID-19. Study as a whole: The cDNA or gDNA used as material had been derived from T cells, B-cell-depleted T cells, or PBMCs.

Per the authors' pipeline: Amplification from reference gene primers served as the basis for estimated nucleated cell counts. Assay: immunoSEQ multiplex PCR; the TCRdb copy retains only in-frame clones and omits some. The DNA gave D and trimming, while V, J and clone size come from that table. The table records 45,000 to 60,000 clones, approximately 86% of them present only once. The sequence was collected from an older man with active COVID-19. Sequences were obtained from peripheral blood.

The CDR3 DNA follows: TGCAGTGCCCCCTACGGAAACACCATATATTTT. Encoded protein: CSAPYGNTIYF. The chain recombines TRBV20-1 with TRBJ1-3; no clear D gene. Trimming pared 6 bases from V and 4 bases from J, leaving 7 bases between. From germline, CDR1 is DFQATT and CDR2 SNEGSKA (reference sequence). This CDR3 is 11 amino acids long.